This T cell receptor (beta chain) came from a study of human T cells and chemical hapten exposure. Study at large: Patch tests of 0.01% DPC on the upper back were read at 6 days. Among samples, TCR yields varied mainly because of small differences in pooled library volume.

Using its own MiXCR run on the RACE reads, TCRdb lists one record per CDR3 protein. This sample has 35,000 to 50,000 distinct CDR3 sequences, with roughly 10% found just once. Germline CDR1 and CDR2: SGHRS and YFSETQ. V was clipped by 2 bases and J by 5 bases; unmatched bases: 12. This CDR3 region has 16 residues. This clonotype has at least ten counts. Sample time point: pre-sensitization, week 0. Documented treatment: therapeutic diphenylcyclopropenone sensitization with weekly scalp DPC. Every donor had alopecia and was 18 to 70 years old; all were suitable for DPC. The clonotype was recovered from a man younger than 45 with alopecia areata. Some clones in this sample may be carry-over from other donors' samples. The specimen comprised whole blood, sampled in connection with sensitization to the hapten diphenylcyclopropenone (DPC). The chain recombines TRBV5-1 with TRBJ1-1, with 7 positions matching TRBD1. This CDR3 is CASSLGTAKLRTEAFF. In nucleotides, the CDR3 is TGCGCCAGCAGCTTAGGGACAGCCAAACTGAGGACTGAAGCTTTCTTT. Full variable domain (rest looked up from reference TRBV5-1 and TRBJ1-1): KAGVTQTPRYLIKTRGQQVTLSCSPISGHRSVSWYQQTPGQGLQFLFEYFSETQRNKGNFPGRFSGRQFSNSRSEMNVSTLELGDSALYLCASSLGTAKLRTEAFFGQGTRLTVV.